Below, 28 T cell receptor beta chains from the same sample are listed, as sequenced in a study of T cells in Graves' hyperthyroidism and ophthalmopathy. What was amplified from RNA transcripts were TCR beta CDR3 regions. When the TCR CDR3 underwent first-round RT-PCR, the HTBI primer set was used. Via MiXCR, TCRdb re-called the multiplex PCR reads, giving one row per CDR3 protein. The table records fewer than 850,000 distinct CDR3 sequences, 17% of them present only once. Sequencing was done on a sample of blood. The receptors originated from a man aged 45-65 years with Graves' hyperthyroidism.

This clonotype was recorded many times. The rearrangement uses TRBV12-3 or TRBV12-4 and TRBJ2-3; 8 bases map to TRBD1. CDR3 size: 16 residues. The ends lost 4 bases at V and 4 bases at J; junction bases unmatched: 10. For the CDR3, the DNA is TGTGCCAGCAGTTCCCCTCCTGACAGGGGTCCAGATACGCAGTATTTT. Its protein is CASSSPPDRGPDTQYF.

This clonotype showed up just a few times. The chain couples TRBV27 to TRBJ2-3; either TRBD1 or TRBD2 may supply D (5 bases each). The germline V and J ends were trimmed by 5 bases and 5 bases, with 20 bases remaining between them. CDR3 length equals 16 residues. Germline V gene lookup returns CDR1 MNHEY and CDR2 SMNVEV (reference sequence). The DNA of the CDR3 is TGTGCCAGCAGTGCCTATTCGGGACCGAACCTAGATACGCAGTATTTT. Its protein is CASSAYSGPNLDTQYF.

The genes are TRBV20-1 and TRBJ2-3, with D tentatively TRBD1 (6 bases). Trimming shortened V by 6 bases and J by 3 bases, and 16 bases separated the two germline ends. The germline V gene encodes CDR1 DFQATT and CDR2 SNEGSKA (reference sequence). The CDR3 sequence is 14 residues long. In DNA form, the CDR3 reads TGCAGTGCCAAAACCGGGACAACGACAGATACGCAGTATTTT. It is translated as CSAKTGTTTDTQYF.

The chain joins TRBV5-1 to TRBJ2-5, with 7 positions matching TRBD2. Germline CDR1 SGHRS, CDR2 YFSETQ. V gave up 4 bases and J gave up 1 base; unmatched junction bases: 4. This CDR3 is built from 14 residues. DNA of the CDR3: TGCGCCAGCAGCATTGGACTAGGCCAAGAGACCCAGTACTTC. This sequence encodes CASSIGLGQETQYF.

Points on this clonotype: This may come from a read error, since a much larger clone is one base off. The chain links TRBV6-2 or TRBV6-3 to TRBJ1-1; a possible D gene is TRBD1 (5 bases). Trimming stripped 2 bases from V and 5 bases from J, with 18 bases between. The CDR3 sequence is 16 residues long. The germline CDR1 and CDR2 sequences are MNHEY and SVGEGT. The chain's CDR3 is CASSYGGQGVKTEAFF. The CDR3 coding sequence is TGTGCCAGCAGTTACGGTGGGCAGGGCGTCAAGACTGAAGCTTTCTTT.

The rearrangement links TRBV29-1 to TRBJ1-2; D not resolved. The CDR3 has 14 residues. The germline CDR1 and CDR2 sequences are SQVTM and ANQGSEA. Between the trimmed V and J ends, which lost 0 bases and 8 bases, there was a span of 16 bases. CDR3 DNA: TGCAGCGTTGAAGATACGTGGGGTGCGGGCGGCTACACCTTC. The encoded protein is CSVEDTWGAGGYTF. The full variable domain, rest sourced from reference TRBV29-1 and TRBJ1-2, is SAVISQKPSRDICQRGTSLTIQCQVDSQVTMMFWYRQQPGQSLTLIATANQGSEATYESGFVIDKFPISRPNLTFSTLTVSNMSPEDSSIYLCSVEDTWGAGGYTFGSGTRLTVV.

This clonotype has a handful of counts. The chain combines TRBV6-1 with TRBJ1-4; D ambiguous. V gave up 6 bases and J gave up 8 bases, with 13 bases separating them. The CDR3 has 13 residues. The germline gives CDR1 MNHNS, CDR2 SASEGT. The CDR3 DNA reads as TGTGCCAGCAGGTCGGACCATCTGGAAAAACTGTTTTTT. Translating it yields CASRSDHLEKLFF.

This clonotype was detected ten times or more. The chain's CDR3 is CASSLGGEGSEQYF. CDR3 DNA: TGTGCCAGCAGTTTAGGAGGGGAGGGCTCCGAGCAGTACTTC. The V call is TRBV27, the J call TRBJ2-7, with 7 bases that match TRBD2. This CDR3 comprises 14 residues. CDR1 MNHEY and CDR2 SMNVEV come from the germline V gene (reference sequence). Unmatched junction bases numbered 7, after V lost 2 bases and J lost 6 bases.

The chain combines TRBV7-2 with TRBJ2-7; 8 nucleotides align to TRBD1. There are 14 residues in the CDR3. Germline trimming cut 5 bases from V and 5 bases from J; bases unmatched to any gene: 8. Germline V lookup: CDR1 SGHTA, CDR2 FQGNSA. The CDR3 protein is CASSPDRGRNEQYF. The DNA of the CDR3 is TGTGCCAGCAGCCCAGACAGGGGTCGGAACGAGCAGTACTTC.

In this sample, this clonotype turned up many times. This CDR3 is CSATWRNEQYF. Written as DNA, the CDR3 is TGCAGCGCCACTTGGAGAAACGAGCAGTACTTC. The genes are TRBV29-1 and TRBJ2-7; D call uncertain. The V end lost 7 bases, the J end lost 5 bases, and 12 bases lay between the germline ends. The CDR3 is 11 residues long. Germline CDR1 SQVTM, CDR2 ANQGSEA.

This clonotype was seen more than once but under ten times. The chain recombines TRBV28 with TRBJ2-7, with no clear D. V was clipped by 3 bases and J by 2 bases, with 11 bases between them. This CDR3 has 14 amino acids. Germline CDR1 and CDR2: MDHEN and SYDVKM. CDR3 in amino acids: CASSFTGPAYEQYF. Here the CDR3 DNA reads TGTGCCAGCAGTTTTACCGGGCCAGCCTACGAGCAGTACTTC.

This chain links TRBV20-1 with TRBJ2-1, with D unclear. Germline V gives CDR1 DFQATT, CDR2 SNEGSKA (reference sequence). Trimming removed 1 base from V and 8 bases from J, with 6 bases in between. The length of the CDR3 is 11 residues. This chain's CDR3 is CSARAPDEQFF. CDR3 DNA: TGCAGTGCTAGAGCCCCGGATGAGCAGTTCTTC.

J is TRBJ1-1 and V is TRBV7-2; D unclear. Germline V gene data show CDR1 as SGHTA and CDR2 as FQGNSA. Trimming cost V 5 bases and J 4 bases, with 11 bases left between them. The CDR3 has 13 amino acids. The CDR3 here is CASSVVGFTEAFF. The CDR3 DNA reads as TGTGCCAGCAGCGTAGTAGGATTCACTGAAGCTTTCTTT.

This sequence joins TRBV24-1 and TRBJ1-2, with D possibly TRBD1 on 6 matching bases. Germline assignment: CDR1 KGHDR and CDR2 SFDVKD. The length of the CDR3 is 12 residues. The ends were cut back, 5 bases at V and 7 bases at J, with 10 bases in the middle. The CDR3 bases are TGTGCCACCAGTGGAGGCAGGGGTGGCTACACCTTC. This codes for CATSGGRGGYTF.

This clonotype was seen many times. J is TRBJ2-1 and V is TRBV11-2; the match to TRBD2 covers 7 bases. With 5 bases clipped from V and 4 bases from J, the junction kept 14 bases outside the gene matches. This CDR3 has 17 residues. Germline V gives CDR1 SGHAT, CDR2 FQNNGV. CDR3 bases: TGTGCCAGCAGCATCCCCATTTCTAGCGGTCTTTACAATGAGCAGTTCTTC. Translation gives CASSIPISSGLYNEQFF.

A few counts support this clonotype. The V and J genes are TRBV6-1 and TRBJ2-7, with 7 bases lining up with TRBD1. The CDR3 runs to 13 residues. Germline CDR1 MNHNS, CDR2 SASEGT. Trimming at V came to 5 bases and at J to 6 bases, leaving 7 bases not matched to a gene. CDR3 in amino acids: CASSLGGTVEQYF. The CDR3 DNA follows: TGTGCCAGCAGTTTAGGGGGCACGGTCGAGCAGTACTTC.

This clonotype was seen a handful of times. The V gene is TRBV3-1, the J gene TRBJ1-1, with D uncertain. The CDR3 sequence is 12 residues long. The V end was cut by 0 bases, the J end by 8 bases, with 7 bases between. The germline CDR1 and CDR2 sequences are LGHDT and YNNKEL (reference sequence). The CDR3, as DNA: TGTGCCAGCAGCCAAGATCTCAGGGAAGCTTTCTTT. Its translation: CASSQDLREAFF.

This clonotype was seen ten or more times. The chain is built from TRBV19 and TRBJ2-7; 7 positions agree with TRBD2. With 1 base clipped from V and 1 base from J, the junction kept 4 bases outside the gene matches. The CDR3 sequence is 15 residues long. Germline V gene sequence: CDR1 LNHDA, CDR2 SQIVND (reference sequence). The CDR3 loop is CASSIGGSSSYEQYF. CDR3 DNA: TGTGCCAGTAGTATAGGCGGGAGTTCGTCCTACGAGCAGTACTTC.

This clonotype was picked up a small number of times. A much larger clonotype is one base distant, so this may be a read error. V is TRBV18 and J is TRBJ1-4; 7 nucleotides agree with TRBD1. The CDR3 is made up of 14 amino acids. The germline V gene encodes CDR1 KGHSH and CDR2 LQKENI. Losses at the gene ends were 3 bases for V and 4 bases for J; bases not matched to a gene: 2. This CDR3 is CASSPGQNNEKLFF. In DNA form, the CDR3 reads TGTGCCAGCTCACCGGGACAGAATAATGAAAAACTGTTTTTT.

There are many counts of this clonotype. The chain carries TRBV5-1 and TRBJ2-6; D perhaps matches TRBD2 (6 bases). This CDR3 spans 16 amino acids. V lost 5 bases, J lost 0 bases, and 12 bases lay in between. From germline, CDR1 is SGHRS and CDR2 YFSETQ. CDR3 in amino acids: CASSRTGGSGANVLTF. CDR3 nucleotides: TGCGCCAGCAGTCGGACCGGGGGCTCTGGGGCCAACGTCCTGACTTTC. Looking up the rest from reference TRBV5-1 and TRBJ2-6 gives the full variable domain: KAGVTQTPRYLIKTRGQQVTLSCSPISGHRSVSWYQQTPGQGLQFLFEYFSETQRNKGNFPGRFSGRQFSNSRSEMNVSTLELGDSALYLCASSRTGGSGANVLTFGAGSRLTVL.

To note about this clonotype: This could be a read error, since a much larger clone is one nucleotide away. The V gene is TRBV12-3 or TRBV12-4, the J gene TRBJ2-3, with TRBD2 matching over 11 bases. This CDR3 has 18 residues. The CDR3 reads CGSSLAPQASGRPYTQYF. DNA for the CDR3: TGTGGCAGCAGTTTAGCGCCCCAGGCTAGCGGGAGGCCATATACGCAGTATTTT.

This chain connects TRBV28 to TRBJ1-5, with D perhaps TRBD1 (6 bases). CDR1 MDHEN and CDR2 SYDVKM come from the germline V gene. Trimming took 2 bases from V and 2 from J, leaving 19 bases between them. The CDR3 is 18 amino acids. Written as DNA, the CDR3 is TGTGCCAGCAGTTTAAGCACCCAGGAGGGGGTGGGCAATCAGCCCCAGCATTTT. Amino acids: CASSLSTQEGVGNQPQHF.

The sample holds many counts of this clonotype. In DNA form, the CDR3 reads TGTGCCAGCAGGGATACCCAAAGTCCCACCGGGGAGCTGTTTTTT. Protein sequence: CASRDTQSPTGELFF. This rearrangement joins TRBV2 to TRBJ2-2; D call uncertain. This CDR3 has 15 residues. CDR1 and CDR2 (germline): SNHLY, FYNNEI. Trimming stripped 6 bases from V and 4 bases from J, with 15 bases between. The full variable domain, in which reference TRBV2 and TRBJ2-2 provide the parts outside the CDR3, is EPEVTQTPSHQVTQMGQEVILRCVPISNHLYFYWYRQILGQKVEFLVSFYNNEISEKSEIFDDQFSVERPDGSNFTLKIRSTKLEDSAMYFCASRDTQSPTGELFFGEGSRLTVL.

This clonotype was counted only a few times. The chain combines TRBV20-1 with TRBJ2-3; D tentatively reads TRBD1 or TRBD2 (5 bases each). Germline-derived CDR1 and CDR2 are DFQATT and SNEGSKA (reference sequence). V was trimmed by 3 bases and J by 5 bases, leaving 12 bases between them. The CDR3 has 13 amino acids. CDR3 DNA: TGCAGTGCTAGGGACACCCGGGGAGATACGCAGTATTTT. Its translation is CSARDTRGDTQYF.

This clonotype was counted ten times or more. V gene TRBV28 combines with J gene TRBJ2-1; 13 bases map to TRBD2. V lost 8 bases, J lost 4 bases, and 11 bases stayed unmatched. The germline V gene has CDR1 MDHEN and CDR2 SYDVKM. This CDR3 is 17 amino acids long. The DNA for the CDR3 is TGTGCCAGCTCTTCAACTAGCGGGAGGGCGAAATACAATGAGCAGTTCTTC. Translated, it gives CASSSTSGRAKYNEQFF.

This clonotype has just a few counts. The chain joins TRBV6-2 or TRBV6-3 to TRBJ2-6, with D possibly called TRBD1 or TRBD2 (7 bases each). Germline V gives CDR1 MNHEY, CDR2 SVGEGT. Deletions cut 0 bases from V and 3 bases from J, with 12 bases between. This CDR3 has 17 amino acids. The CDR3 spells CASSYSGGGRGANVLTF. CDR3 bases: TGTGCCAGCAGTTACTCGGGAGGGGGCCGTGGGGCCAACGTCCTGACTTTC.

This chain connects TRBV28 to TRBJ1-5, with D possibly being TRBD1 (6 bases). The CDR3 runs 15 residues. Trimming stripped 3 bases from V and 2 bases from J, with 11 bases between. Germline V gene lookup returns CDR1 MDHEN and CDR2 SYDVKM. The CDR3 region has the DNA TGTGCCAGCAGTTTTATGGGGGCTGGCAATCAGCCCCAGCATTTT. Translation: CASSFMGAGNQPQHF.

There are many counts of this clonotype. The genes are TRBV30 and TRBJ1-1; D gene unclear. V gave up 2 bases and J gave up 0 bases, with 4 bases separating them. The CDR3 consists of 12 residues. Germline CDR1 is GTSNPN and CDR2 is SVGIG (reference sequence). The CDR3 here is CAWSIMNTEAFF. In DNA, the CDR3 is TGTGCCTGGAGTATAATGAACACTGAAGCTTTCTTT.